One and the same sample provided the 14 T cell receptor beta chains below, sequenced in a study of blood T cell repertoires in COVID-19. Sequencing used immunoSEQ multiplex PCR; TCRdb keeps in-frame clones, though not all of them. The sample lists 410,000 or so clones; about nine tenths were seen once. The sample consisted of peripheral blood. These receptors were obtained from a middle-aged woman with COVID-19, enrolled during active disease.

The V and J genes are TRBV7-9 and TRBJ1-4; the D is unclear. CDR1 and CDR2 from the germline V gene are SEHNR and FQNEAQ (reference sequence). V lost 4 bases and J lost 9, with 21 bases in between. This CDR3 spans 16 amino acids. The chain's CDR3 is CASSSVLWSGMKKLFF. DNA of the CDR3: TGTGCCAGCAGCTCCGTCCTTTGGAGCGGGATGAAAAAACTGTTTTTT.

The rearrangement links TRBV14 to TRBJ2-1; D is possibly TRBD2 (6 bases). There are 13 residues in the CDR3. V was cut by 0 bases and J by 10 bases, with 10 bases left in between. Germline CDR1 reads SGHDN; CDR2 reads FVKESK. CDR3 nucleotides: TGTGCCAGCAGCCAAGACTTGGCGGGGGAGCAGTTCTTC. It specifies CASSQDLAGEQFF.

This chain links TRBV4-3 with TRBJ1-2; 9 bases fit TRBD1. Germline V gene data show CDR1 as LGHNA and CDR2 as YSLEER. The CDR3 has 16 residues. The trim removed 4 bases at V and 2 bases at J, leaving 8 bases unmatched. CDR3 region: CASSLTRDRVNYGYTF. The CDR3 bases are TGCGCCAGCAGCCTCACCCGGGACAGGGTGAACTATGGCTACACCTTC.

The CDR3 region has the DNA TGTGCCAGCAGCGTAGTCGGCGGCGCGGGGAGCACAGATACGCAGTATTTT. This sequence encodes CASSVVGGAGSTDTQYF. V usage is TRBV9 and J usage is TRBJ2-3; possible D gene TRBD2, 6 bases. The CDR3 spans 17 residues. CDR1 and CDR2 from the germline V gene are SGDLS and YYNGEE. V lost 0 bases and J 0 bases, leaving 14 bases between the germline ends.

As concerns this clone: Relative to the germline gene, one junction end is altered; a read error may explain this. The gene calls are TRBV24-1 and TRBJ2-4; 8 nucleotides line up with TRBD1. Germline-derived CDR1 and CDR2 are KGHDR and SFDVKD. This CDR3 comprises 11 residues. The CDR3, as DNA: TGTGCCACCAGTGATTGGACAGGGTGGCACTTC. Residues: CATSDWTGWHF.

V usage is TRBV7-2 and J usage is TRBJ1-2, with 9 bases aligning to TRBD1. Per germline, CDR1 SGHTA and CDR2 FQGNSA. This CDR3 comprises 14 residues. After removal of 4 bases from V and 5 bases from J, the junction contained 5 bases not matched to a gene. The CDR3 loop reads CASSSGQGLYGYTF. The CDR3 nucleotides are TGTGCCAGCAGCTCCGGACAGGGGTTATATGGCTACACCTTC.

The chain has TRBV4-2 and TRBJ1-1; D is unclear. CDR3 length: 14 amino acids. The germline V gene encodes CDR1 LGHNA and CDR2 YNFKEQ. Trimming took 0 bases from V and 11 from J, leaving 16 bases between them. The CDR3 sequence is CASSQEGGTLGAFF. The CDR3 nucleotides read TGTGCCAGCAGCCAAGAGGGAGGAACCCTGGGGGCTTTCTTT.

The chain employs TRBV6-2 or TRBV6-3 and TRBJ2-1; D is undetermined. This CDR3 has 12 residues. V lost 5 bases and J 12 bases, leaving 14 bases between the germline ends. The germline V gene encodes CDR1 MNHEY and CDR2 SVGEGT. The CDR3, as DNA: TGTGCCAGCAGTCGCCGCACGGGTCCGCAGTTCTTC. It codes for CASSRRTGPQFF.

This chain joins TRBV4-3 and TRBJ1-2, with D possibly TRBD1 on 6 matching bases. The CDR3 sequence is 16 residues long. Germline CDR1 reads LGHNA; CDR2 reads YSLEER. The ends were cut back, 0 bases at V and 4 bases at J, with 15 bases in the middle. The CDR3 spells CASSQDGTRSPYGYTF. In DNA, the CDR3 is TGCGCCAGCAGCCAAGATGGGACAAGGAGCCCCTATGGCTACACCTTC.

CDR3 DNA: TGTGCCAGCAGCTTAGGGCGGGGGCGGACTGAAGCTTTCTTT. This codes for CASSLGRGRTEAFF. This rearrangement joins TRBV7-8 to TRBJ1-1, with D perhaps TRBD1 (6 bases). The CDR3 length is 14 residues. Trimming stripped 1 base from V and 5 bases from J, with 11 bases between. The germline V gene encodes CDR1 SGHVS and CDR2 FQNEAQ.

J is TRBJ1-5 and V is TRBV10-1; D gene ambiguous. Germline V gene lookup returns CDR1 WNHNN and CDR2 SYGVQD (reference sequence). The V end was cut by 2 bases, the J end by 0 bases, with 8 bases between. The CDR3 consists of 15 residues. The CDR3 DNA follows: TGCGCCAGCAGTGAGGGAGGTTATAGCAATCAGCCCCAGCATTTT. This codes for CASSEGGYSNQPQHF.

In this sample, this clone turned up many times. The V gene is TRBV27, the J gene TRBJ2-5; a possible D gene is TRBD1 (6 bases). This CDR3 is built from 14 residues. The germline V gene has CDR1 MNHEY and CDR2 SMNVEV (reference sequence). Trimming removed 5 bases from V and 2 bases from J, with 12 bases in between. The CDR3 is CASSLRDMQETQYF. As DNA, the CDR3 is TGTGCCAGCAGTCTCCGGGACATGCAAGAGACCCAGTACTTC.

This clone was seen a single time. V and J are TRBV11-2 and TRBJ2-7; possible D gene TRBD1, 6 bases. V lost 1 base and J lost 5, with 12 bases in between. CDR3 length equals 14 residues. In germline, CDR1 is SGHAT, CDR2 FQNNGV. The chain's CDR3 is CASSLGSRGDEQYF. The CDR3 nucleotides are TGTGCCAGCAGCTTAGGTAGCAGGGGCGACGAGCAGTACTTC.

The J gene is TRBJ1-1, the V gene TRBV18; TRBD1 matches at 7 bases. Germline V CDR1 and CDR2: KGHSH, LQKENI. The J segment lost 2 bases and the V segment lost 3 bases, leaving 9 bases of the junction unmatched. This CDR3 region has 16 residues. This chain's CDR3 is CASSPIPTGPNTEAFF. As DNA, the CDR3 is TGTGCCAGCTCACCCATCCCGACAGGGCCTAACACTGAAGCTTTCTTT. The full variable domain, rest sourced from reference TRBV18 and TRBJ1-1, is NAGVMQNPRHLVRRRGQEARLRCSPMKGHSHVYWYRQLPEEGLKFMVYLQKENIIDESGMPKERFSAEFPKEGPSILRIQQVVRGDSAAYFCASSPIPTGPNTEAFFGQGTRLTVV.